A selection of T cell receptor beta chains follows, all from one sample in a study of blood T cell repertoires in COVID-19. TCRdb's table, derived via immunoSEQ multiplex PCR, lists solely in-frame clones and lacks some. The data show 200,000 to 300,000 clones, just under 90% seen once. The specimen was PBMCs or T cells enriched from blood (not recorded which). The origin of the receptors is a man aged 50 to 59 who had been exposed to COVID-19. Each CDR3 is given with its conserved first and last residue. A D gene is named only where the DNA matches it firmly. Not every row has a clone size; where given, it reads once, few, many or a size class.

V	J	length	size	D	CDR3	DNA
TRBV7-2	TRBJ1-5	19	.	TRBD1	CASSLYGLVPGQSNQPQHF	TGTGCCAGCAGCTTATATGGCCTTGTGCCGGGACAGAGCAATCAGCCCCAGCATTTT
TRBV6-6	TRBJ1-5	15	.	.	CASSYGGMDSQPQHF	TGTGCCAGCAGTTACGGGGGTATGGACAGCCAGCCCCAGCATTTT
TRBV27	TRBJ2-1	13	.	.	CASSMSSYNEQFF	TGTGCCAGCAGTATGAGCTCCTACAATGAGCAGTTCTTC
TRBV5-4	TRBJ1-3	19	.	TRBD1	CASSLAGTGGLRSGNTIYF	TGTGCCAGCAGCTTGGCCGGGACAGGGGGGTTAAGGTCTGGAAACACCATATATTTT
TRBV5-1	TRBJ1-2	13	.	TRBD1	CASSQTGDYGYTF	TGCGCCAGCAGCCAGACAGGGGACTATGGCTACACCTTC
TRBV15	TRBJ1-1	15	.	TRBD1	CATSREQGFQAEAFF	TGTGCCACCAGCAGAGAACAGGGGTTTCAGGCTGAAGCTTTCTTT
TRBV5-1	TRBJ2-6	15	.	.	CASSLVASGANVLTF	TGCGCCAGCAGCTTGGTGGCTTCTGGGGCCAACGTCCTGACTTTC
TRBV30	TRBJ1-5	13	.	.	CAWSDLIYQPQHF	TGTGCCTGGAGTGATTTAATCTATCAGCCCCAGCATTTT
TRBV28	TRBJ1-1	12	.	.	CASSRRGDEAFF	TGTGCCAGCAGTCGACGGGGGGATGAAGCTTTCTTT
TRBV6-5	TRBJ1-2	15	.	TRBD1	CASSRTGGYGYGYTF	TGTGCCAGCAGCCGGACAGGGGGCTACGGCTATGGCTACACCTTC
TRBV18	TRBJ2-5	14	.	.	CASSRLVKPETQYF	TGTGCCAGCTCAAGACTAGTTAAGCCGGAGACCCAGTACTTC
TRBV6-6	TRBJ1-2	16	once	.	CASSPRVQSVNYGYTF	TGTGCCAGCAGCCCCAGGGTGCAATCAGTTAACTATGGCTACACCTTC
TRBV9	TRBJ2-1	16	.	TRBD2	CASSVYSGNSYNEQFF	TGTGCCAGCAGCGTCTATAGCGGGAATTCCTACAATGAGCAGTTCTTC
TRBV4-2	TRBJ2-7	21	.	.	CASSQDGATGRVFSGPYEQYF	TGTGCCAGCAGCCAAGATGGGGCTACAGGCAGAGTATTTAGTGGGCCCTACGAGCAGTACTTC
TRBV20-1	TRBJ1-1	8	.	.	CSAGWAFF	TGCAGTGCTGGCTGGGCTTTCTTT
TRBV10-1	TRBJ1-1	13	.	.	CASTFGRGTEAFF	TGCGCCAGCACCTTCGGCAGGGGCACTGAAGCTTTCTTT
TRBV19	TRBJ2-2	14	many	TRBD1	CASSGTGGTGELFF	TGTGCCAGTTCCGGGACAGGGGGTACCGGGGAGCTGTTTTTT
TRBV14	TRBJ1-1	14	once	.	CASSQARQHTEAFF	TGTGCCAGCAGCCAAGCCCGACAGCACACTGAAGCTTTCTTT
TRBV11-3	TRBJ1-2	13	.	.	CASSVDSLDGYTF	TGTGCCAGCAGCGTGGACAGTCTCGATGGCTACACCTTC
TRBV29-1	TRBJ2-1	16	.	.	CSVLYRGRGSYNEQFF	TGCAGCGTTCTATATCGGGGGAGAGGCTCCTACAATGAGCAGTTCTTC
TRBV7-9	TRBJ2-1	14	.	TRBD2	CASRRPGGRGEQFF	TGTGCCAGCAGGCGGCCGGGAGGTAGGGGTGAGCAGTTCTTC
TRBV19	TRBJ1-1	16	.	.	CASRPIVGRLNTEAFF	TGTGCCAGTAGGCCAATCGTGGGCAGATTGAACACTGAAGCTTTCTTT
TRBV9	TRBJ2-2	16	.	TRBD2	CASSVVSGSFTGELFF	TGTGCCAGCAGCGTAGTAAGCGGGAGTTTCACCGGGGAGCTGTTTTTT
TRBV6-6	TRBJ1-6	11	.	.	CASHHRDTLHF	TGTGCCAGCCACCACCGGGACACCCTCCACTTT
TRBV6-5	TRBJ2-3	15	.	TRBD2	CASSYGAGARDTQYF	TGTGCCAGCAGTTACGGAGCGGGAGCGAGAGATACGCAGTATTTT
TRBV28	TRBJ2-2	16	.	TRBD2	CASSLWVAGDIGELFF	TGTGCCAGCAGTTTATGGGTAGCGGGAGACATCGGGGAGCTGTTTTTT
TRBV28	TRBJ2-1	16	.	TRBD2	CASRLAGGHGLDEQFF	TGTGCCAGCCGACTAGCGGGAGGTCACGGGTTGGATGAGCAGTTCTTC
TRBV27	TRBJ1-5	16	.	TRBD1	CASSPSRGQAYQPQHF	TGTGCCAGCAGTCCCTCTCGGGGACAGGCCTATCAGCCCCAGCATTTT
TRBV29-1	TRBJ1-1	12	once	.	CSGTTMNTEAFF	TGCAGCGGTACAACCATGAACACTGAAGCTTTCTTT
TRBV30	TRBJ1-4	13	once	.	CAWRLSGDKKLFF	TGTGCCTGGAGACTCTCTGGGGACAAAAAACTGTTTTTT
TRBV5-6	TRBJ1-1	15	.	.	CASSLPGVMNTEAFF	TGTGCCAGCAGCTTGCCAGGGGTGATGAACACTGAAGCTTTCTTT
TRBV4-2	TRBJ1-3	16	.	.	CASSQAANRAGNTIYF	TGTGCCAGCAGCCAAGCTGCGAACAGGGCTGGAAACACCATATATTTT
TRBV19	TRBJ2-3	14	.	.	CASNQRVVTDTQYF	TGTGCCAGCAACCAGCGGGTTGTCACAGATACGCAGTATTTT
TRBV21-1	TRBJ1-5	15	.	.	CASSKARDSNQPQHF	TGTGCCAGCAGCAAAGCGAGGGATAGCAATCAGCCCCAGCATTTT
TRBV6-1	TRBJ1-2	15	.	.	CASSEALGIWYGYTF	TGTGCCAGCAGTGAAGCGCTCGGGATTTGGTATGGCTACACCTTC
TRBV2	TRBJ2-2	14	.	TRBD1	CASSVNRGAGELFF	TGTGCCAGCAGTGTTAACAGGGGAGCCGGGGAGCTGTTTTTT
TRBV28	TRBJ1-2	15	.	TRBD1	CASVWTGGAGYGYTF	TGTGCCAGCGTGTGGACAGGGGGCGCGGGCTATGGCTACACCTTC
TRBV5-1	TRBJ1-1	15	many	TRBD1	CASSFGGGINTEAFF	TGCGCCAGCAGCTTCGGAGGGGGCATTAACACTGAAGCTTTCTTT
TRBV30	TRBJ1-3	13	.	.	CAWSVLVRNTIYF	TGTGCCTGGAGTGTACTAGTCCGAAACACCATATATTTT
TRBV7-2	TRBJ2-3	14	.	.	CASSSTGSTDTQYF	TGTGCCAGCAGCTCCACAGGGAGTACAGATACGCAGTATTTT
TRBV7-6	TRBJ1-6	15	.	TRBD1	CASSYQDRGNSPLHF	TGTGCCAGCAGCTACCAGGACAGGGGTAATTCACCCCTCCACTTT
TRBV6-2/TRBV6-3	TRBJ2-1	13	.	TRBD1	CASSYRDRGWQFF	TGTGCCAGCAGTTACCGGGACAGGGGTTGGCAGTTCTTC
TRBV5-1	TRBJ1-2	14	.	TRBD1	CASSLGTGFGGYTF	TGCGCCAGCAGCTTGGGGACAGGGTTTGGCGGCTACACCTTC
TRBV9	TRBJ1-2	16	.	TRBD1	CASSKGQGALNYGYTF	TGTGCCAGCAGCAAAGGACAGGGAGCACTGAACTATGGCTACACCTTC
TRBV28	TRBJ1-1	16	.	.	CASSFYQGQVNTEAFF	TGTGCCAGCAGTTTTTATCAGGGCCAAGTGAACACTGAAGCTTTCTTT
TRBV2	TRBJ1-2	13	.	.	CASSEEGVDSKFF	TGTGCCAGCAGTGAAGAGGGTGTAGACAGCAAATTCTTC
TRBV6-5	TRBJ1-1	14	.	.	CASKGPGANTEAFF	TGTGCCAGCAAGGGACCAGGGGCCAACACTGAAGCTTTCTTT
TRBV2	TRBJ1-6	13	once	.	CASSDEVDSPLHF	TGTGCCAGCAGCGACGAGGTTGATTCACCCCTCCACTTT
TRBV19	TRBJ2-1	16	.	.	CASTQLGGRGRNEQFF	TGTGCCAGTACTCAGCTAGGGGGAAGGGGCCGCAATGAGCAGTTCTTC
TRBV5-1	TRBJ2-3	13	.	.	CASSSSRPDTQYF	TGCGCCAGCAGCTCTAGTCGCCCAGATACGCAGTATTTT
TRBV7-9	TRBJ2-1	16	.	TRBD1	CASSPRDRGPYNEQFF	TGTGCCAGCAGCCCCCGGGACAGGGGACCCTACAATGAGCAGTTCTTC
TRBV6-7	TRBJ2-2	17	.	.	CASSHLMDSLITGELFF	TGTGCCAGCAGTCACCTGATGGACAGTCTCATTACCGGGGAGCTGTTTTTT
TRBV4-2	TRBJ1-4	13	.	.	CASSQAGLEKLFF	TGTGCCAGCAGCCAGGCAGGGCTCGAAAAACTGTTTTTT
TRBV20-1	TRBJ2-7	11	.	.	CSARQVGEQYF	TGCAGTGCTAGACAGGTTGGCGAGCAGTACTTC
TRBV27	TRBJ1-5	13	.	.	CASSLERGQPQHF	TGTGCCAGCAGTTTAGAAAGAGGTCAGCCCCAGCATTTT